Presented here are 28 T cell receptor beta chains from one specimen sequenced in a study of CD8 T cells in ankylosing spondylitis. Findings and caveats of the study: A motif of eight highly homologous TCR beta variants was seen as apparently characteristic of ankylosing spondylitis blood.

TCRdb analysed the 5' RACE reads with MiXCR anew, one entry per CDR3 protein. Among roughly 300,000 distinct CDR3 sequences, 6.5% to 10% were seen once, and the ten largest hold roughly 14%. Their cognate antigens are unknown. The sequenced sample was blood, either unsorted or a sorted T cell fraction (not recorded which). Every receptor here comes from a male donor with ankylosing spondylitis.

This clonotype was observed at least ten times. One end of the junction fails to match germline, which may point to a read error. The J gene is TRBJ2-3, the V gene TRBV29-1, with D maybe TRBD2 (7 bases). The CDR3 extends over 12 amino acids. Per the germline V gene, CDR1 is SQVTM and CDR2 is ANQGSEA. Here the CDR3 DNA reads TGCAGCGTTGGGGGGGGCCTCAGGAGTCAGGTTTTT. Translated, it gives CSVGGGLRSQVF.

This clonotype was observed at least ten times. The rearrangement joins TRBV5-1 to TRBJ2-1; 8 bases line up with TRBD1. The CDR3 loop spans 15 amino acids. CDR1 and CDR2 from the germline V gene are SGHRS and YFSETQ. J was trimmed by 4 bases and V by 3 bases; bases with no gene match: 6. The CDR3 here is CASSSEGQEYNEQFF. For the CDR3, the DNA is TGCGCCAGCAGCTCGGAGGGACAGGAGTACAATGAGCAGTTCTTC.

This clonotype occurred a few times. The rearrangement uses TRBV20-1 and TRBJ2-7; 10 bases fit TRBD2. J was trimmed by 3 bases and V by 0 bases; bases with no gene match: 5. Germline V gene data show CDR1 as DFQATT and CDR2 as SNEGSKA (reference sequence). CDR3 size: 15 residues. This CDR3 is CSARDLAGALYEQYF. As DNA, the CDR3 is TGCAGTGCTAGAGATCTAGCGGGAGCCCTCTACGAGCAGTACTTC.

CDR3 in amino acids: CASSLRRNSYEQYF. CDR3 nucleotide sequence: TGTGCCAGCAGCCTTAGGCGAAACTCCTACGAGCAGTACTTC. The rearrangement uses TRBV6-1 and TRBJ2-7; D ambiguous. V dropped 6 bases and J dropped 0 bases, with 12 bases sitting between them. Germline V CDR1 and CDR2: MNHNS, SASEGT. This CDR3 region has 14 residues.

This clonotype was picked up a small number of times. V is TRBV20-1 and J is TRBJ2-1; 7 bases map to TRBD2. The CDR3 totals 15 residues. Germline lookup yields CDR1 DFQATT and CDR2 SNEGSKA (reference sequence). V lost 2 bases and J lost 5; bases outside the gene matches: 9. The DNA of the CDR3 is TGCAGTGCTAGACCCCCTAGCGGACAACACAATGAGCAGTTCTTC. It specifies CSARPPSGQHNEQFF.

This clonotype was counted between two and nine times. The chain is built from TRBV20-1 and TRBJ2-1, with D possibly matching TRBD1 (5 bases). CDR1 and CDR2 from the germline V gene are DFQATT and SNEGSKA (reference sequence). The CDR3 sequence is 19 residues long. The V end lost 0 bases, the J end lost 10 bases, and 31 bases lay between the germline ends. CDR3 sequence: CSAREAGKWPFMIRHEQFF. For the CDR3, the DNA is TGCAGTGCTAGAGAAGCAGGGAAATGGCCTTTTATGATTCGCCACGAGCAGTTCTTC.

The chain employs TRBV7-6 and TRBJ2-1; 7 bases line up with TRBD1. V shed 3 bases and J 1 base; nucleotides not matched to a gene: 9. CDR3 length: 17 residues. Germline V gene sequence: CDR1 SGHVS, CDR2 FNYEAQ. The CDR3 DNA reads TGTGCCAGCAGCTTCGAACAGGGGCGGTCATCCTACAATGAGCAGTTCTTC. This encodes CASSFEQGRSSYNEQFF.

The gene calls are TRBV29-1 and TRBJ2-2; TRBD1 matches 7 bases. The CDR3 runs 14 residues. Looked up from germline, CDR1 is SQVTM and CDR2 is ANQGSEA. With 7 bases clipped from V and 0 bases from J, the junction kept 5 bases outside the gene matches. CDR3 loop: CSGRQGPNTGELFF. Here the CDR3 DNA reads TGCAGCGGAAGACAGGGACCGAACACCGGGGAGCTGTTTTTT.

This clonotype came up a few times. The V call is TRBV5-1, the J call TRBJ2-5; D uncertain. CDR1 is SGHRS, CDR2 YFSETQ, per germline. The germline V and J ends were trimmed by 8 bases and 5 bases, with 16 bases remaining between them. This CDR3 region has 13 residues. The CDR3 DNA sequence: TGCGCCAGTTACGATGACCTTCGTGAGACCCAGTACTTC. It translates to CASYDDLRETQYF.

The chain has TRBV6-1 and TRBJ1-6; the D is unclear. Trimming removed 5 bases at V and 8 bases at J, with 16 bases between. Germline V gene lookup returns CDR1 MNHNS and CDR2 SASEGT. The CDR3 is made up of 15 amino acids. CDR3 loop: CASSLSVRPYSPLHF. The CDR3 region has the DNA TGTGCCAGCAGTCTCTCCGTACGACCATATTCACCCCTCCACTTT.

Only a few counts were recorded for this clonotype. The chain couples TRBV18 to TRBJ2-7; D unclear. V was clipped by 2 bases and J by 6 bases, with 8 bases between them. CDR1 and CDR2 (germline): KGHSH, LQKENI. The CDR3 totals 12 residues. The CDR3 DNA follows: TGTGCCAGCTCACCAAATTCATTCGAGCAGTACTTC. It encodes CASSPNSFEQYF.

V and J are TRBV20-1 and TRBJ1-5; 9 bases map to TRBD1. From germline, CDR1 is DFQATT and CDR2 SNEGSKA (reference sequence). This CDR3 contains 13 residues. V shed 6 bases and J 6 bases; nucleotides not matched to a gene: 6. The CDR3 protein is CSAITGGGQPQHF. The DNA for the CDR3 is TGCAGTGCCATAACAGGGGGCGGTCAGCCCCAGCATTTT.

The chain recombines TRBV7-8 with TRBJ1-5; 7 bases align to TRBD1. The length of the CDR3 is 15 residues. Germline V CDR1 and CDR2: SGHVS, FQNEAQ. V lost 5 bases to trimming and J lost 4 bases; unmatched junction nucleotides: 8. The CDR3 region has the DNA TGTGCCAGCAGCCGGGCGACAGGGAGTAATCAGCCCCAGCATTTT. Translation: CASSRATGSNQPQHF.

This chain uses TRBV5-6 with TRBJ2-3; 14 bases map to TRBD2. CDR1 and CDR2 (germline): SGHDT, YYEEEE. The trim removed 4 bases at V and 3 bases at J, leaving 7 bases unmatched. The CDR3 consists of 17 residues. The CDR3 is CASSPGTSGSSTDTQYF. In DNA form, the CDR3 reads TGTGCCAGCAGCCCCGGGACTAGCGGGAGCTCGACAGATACGCAGTATTTT.

Many counts were recorded for this clonotype. The CDR3, as DNA: TGCAGCGTTGACTTCACAGATACGCAGTATTTT. This gives the protein CSVDFTDTQYF. This rearrangement joins TRBV29-1 to TRBJ2-3; D is unclear. V was clipped by 3 bases and J by 2 bases, with 3 bases between them. The CDR3 loop spans 11 amino acids. From germline, CDR1 is SQVTM and CDR2 ANQGSEA.

This clonotype has more than one count but fewer than ten. The chain combines TRBV11-1 with TRBJ2-3; tentatively, D is TRBD1 (5 bases). Trimming took off 3 bases at V and 2 bases at J, with 9 bases between the two ends. This CDR3 has 14 residues. CDR1 is SGHAT, CDR2 FQDESV, per germline (reference sequence). The CDR3 sequence: CASSFGATTDTQYF. The DNA for the CDR3 is TGTGCCAGCAGCTTTGGGGCCACCACAGATACGCAGTATTTT.

This clonotype showed up many times. The rearrangement joins TRBV11-3 to TRBJ2-1; possible D gene TRBD1, 6 bases. Germline lookup yields CDR1 SGHNT and CDR2 YENEEA. This CDR3 is 16 amino acids long. V was trimmed by 1 base and J by 3 bases, leaving 13 bases between them. The CDR3 nucleotides are TGTGCCAGCAGCTTAGGGGGAATAGGGGGCTACAATGAGCAGTTCTTC. Protein product: CASSLGGIGGYNEQFF. The full variable domain, completed using reference TRBV11-3 and TRBJ2-1, is EAGVVQSPRYKIIEKKQPVAFWCNPISGHNTLYWYLQNLGQGPELLIRYENEEAVDDSQLPKDRFSAERLKGVDSTLKIQPAELGDSAVYLCASSLGGIGGYNEQFFGPGTRLTVL.

This clonotype was counted only a few times. V gene TRBV20-1 combines with J gene TRBJ1-1, with D tentatively TRBD1 (6 bases). V dropped 4 bases and J dropped 4 bases, with 16 bases sitting between them. CDR1 is DFQATT, CDR2 SNEGSKA, per germline (reference sequence). The CDR3 loop spans 14 amino acids. The CDR3 is CSAIPGRGGTEAFF. The CDR3 DNA sequence: TGCAGTGCTATCCCCGGCAGGGGCGGCACTGAAGCTTTCTTT.

The V gene is TRBV6-2 or TRBV6-3, the J gene TRBJ2-1; 7 bases align to TRBD2. V was pared by 5 bases and J by 0 bases, with 19 bases of the junction left unmatched. CDR1 and CDR2 (germline): MNHEY, SVGEGT. There are 20 residues in the CDR3. The CDR3 nucleotides read TGTGCCAGCAGTCCCCCAAAGCGGGACCCGGAGAGGAGCTCCTACAATGAGCAGTTCTTC. It translates to CASSPPKRDPERSSYNEQFF.

This clonotype has just a few counts. A junction end diverges from the germline sequence, so it may reflect a read error. The J gene is TRBJ2-6, the V gene TRBV24-1; 8 bases agree with TRBD2. Looked up from germline, CDR1 is KGHDR and CDR2 is SFDVKD. The CDR3 runs to 16 residues. The CDR3 coding sequence is TGTGCCACGAGTGCCCGGGGGGGATCAGGGGCCAACGTCCTGACTTTC. It yields the protein CATSARGGSGANVLTF.

The rearrangement links TRBV12-3 or TRBV12-4 to TRBJ1-2; the D gene is possibly TRBD1 (5 bases). Trimming removed 6 bases from V and 2 bases from J, with 13 bases in between. The CDR3 covers 14 residues. CDR3 DNA: TGTGCCAGCAGAGACAGAACCAAGAACTATGGCTACACCTTC. Translation gives CASRDRTKNYGYTF.

This rearrangement joins TRBV3-1 to TRBJ1-6, with TRBD1 as a possible D gene (5 bases). In germline, CDR1 is LGHDT, CDR2 YNNKEL (reference sequence). Between the trimmed V and J ends, which lost 7 bases and 7 bases, there was a span of 17 bases. The CDR3 is made up of 15 amino acids. CDR3 nucleotides: TGTGCCAGCACCGACTTCGGGGCGCCGAATTCACCCCTCCACTTT. It yields the protein CASTDFGAPNSPLHF.

Ten or more counts support this clonotype. This chain connects TRBV28 to TRBJ1-4; weak D call: TRBD1 (6 bases). The CDR3 runs 15 residues. CDR1 and CDR2 (germline): MDHEN, SYDVKM. V shed 6 bases and J shed 7 bases, with 18 bases lying between them. CDR3 sequence reads: CASRSGGGAGEKLFF. The DNA of the CDR3 is TGTGCCAGCAGGTCCGGTGGGGGGGCTGGTGAAAAACTGTTTTTT.

This clonotype was recorded many times. DNA of the CDR3: TGCGCCAGCAGCGCCGGACAGGGCTACGAGCAGTACTTC. Its protein is CASSAGQGYEQYF. V and J are TRBV5-1 and TRBJ2-7; 8 bases line up with TRBD1. The CDR3 is 13 residues long. The V and J ends lost 4 bases and 3 bases, in that order; junction bases with no gene match: 3. The germline gives CDR1 SGHRS, CDR2 YFSETQ.

Only a few counts were recorded for this clonotype. The rearrangement links TRBV7-7 to TRBJ2-2, with a weak D call TRBD1 (5 bases). The V and J ends lost 3 bases and 2 bases respectively, with 10 bases between them. The CDR3 length is 15 residues. Germline V lookup: CDR1 SSHAT, CDR2 FNYEAQ (reference sequence). The CDR3, as DNA: TGTGCCAGCAGCTTGGGGCAGGTCAACACCGGGGAGCTGTTTTTT. The encoded protein is CASSLGQVNTGELFF. Variable domain in full (rest from reference TRBV7-7 and TRBJ2-2): GAGVSQSPRYKVTKRGQDVTLRCDPISSHATLYWYQQALGQGPEFLTYFNYEAQPDKSGLPSDRFSAERPEGSISTLTIQRTEQRDSAMYRCASSLGQVNTGELFFGEGSRLTVL.

This chain joins TRBV7-2 and TRBJ2-3; 7 nucleotides align to TRBD2. The CDR3 length is 16 residues. J was trimmed by 2 bases and V by 1 base; bases with no gene match: 6. CDR1 is SGHTA and CDR2 is FQGNSA in the germline V gene. The CDR3 bases are TGTGCCAGCAGCTTAGGTCCTAGCGGATTCACAGATACGCAGTATTTT. Its protein is CASSLGPSGFTDTQYF. The variable domain in full, completed from reference TRBV7-2 and TRBJ2-3, reads GAGVSQSPSNKVTEKGKDVELRCDPISGHTALYWYRQSLGQGLEFLIYFQGNSAPDKSGLPSDRFSAERTGGSVSTLTIQRTQQEDSAVYLCASSLGPSGFTDTQYFGPGTRLTVL.

Only a few counts were recorded for this clonotype. V is TRBV4-1 and J is TRBJ2-7; tentatively, D is TRBD1 (5 bases). The germline gives CDR1 MGHRA, CDR2 YSYEKL. The CDR3 covers 13 residues. Trimming stripped 1 base from V and 10 bases from J, with 14 bases between. CDR3: CASSQGIRVGQYF. The CDR3 DNA sequence: TGCGCCAGCAGCCAAGGAATCAGGGTGGGCCAGTACTTC.

This rearrangement joins TRBV4-1 to TRBJ2-7; D might be TRBD1 (5 bases). The CDR3 loop spans 15 amino acids. Trimming stripped 0 bases from V and 5 bases from J, with 14 bases between. Germline V CDR1 and CDR2: MGHRA, YSYEKL. In DNA, the CDR3 is TGCGCCAGCAGCCAAGATCCCCCAGGGCGTAACGAGCAGTACTTC. Protein product: CASSQDPPGRNEQYF.